The sample holds a few counts of the clone carrying this T cell receptor (beta chain). Its antigen is undetermined. The same CDR3 is also encoded by other DNA sequences in this sample. The PCR was carried out with 60 Vbeta primers and 13 Jbeta primers. TCRdb keeps only in-frame clones here, not all; method: immunoSEQ multiplex PCR. This sample has some 150,000 clones, with about 73% found just once. This sample was taken from a study of cytomegalovirus exposure and HLA in healthy donors. Study-level background: The 95 million to 120 million unique TCR beta sequences, from 150 million to 200 million T cells, were found by an earlier analysis.

In germline, CDR1 is SGHTA, CDR2 FQGNSA. The CDR3 is 13 amino acids. Trimming removed 1 base from V and 5 bases from J, with 8 bases in between. General study findings and limits: Most sequenced TCRs were rare (though some public TCRs occurred in many donors). A few V segments could not be told apart, such as TRBV6-2 and TRBV6-3, and were left out.

The rearrangement joins TRBV7-2 to TRBJ1-2, with D possibly matching TRBD1 (6 bases). The sequenced sample was PBMCs. This receptor was identified in a man aged 40-50 years in good health and CMV-seropositive. This CDR3 reads CASSLGQGYGYTF. In DNA form, the CDR3 reads TGTGCCAGCAGCTTAGGGCAGGGGTATGGCTACACCTTC. The variable domain in full, completed from reference TRBV7-2 and TRBJ1-2, reads GAGVSQSPSNKVTEKGKDVELRCDPISGHTALYWYRQSLGQGLEFLIYFQGNSAPDKSGLPSDRFSAERTGGSVSTLTIQRTQQEDSAVYLCASSLGQGYGYTFGSGTRLTVV.